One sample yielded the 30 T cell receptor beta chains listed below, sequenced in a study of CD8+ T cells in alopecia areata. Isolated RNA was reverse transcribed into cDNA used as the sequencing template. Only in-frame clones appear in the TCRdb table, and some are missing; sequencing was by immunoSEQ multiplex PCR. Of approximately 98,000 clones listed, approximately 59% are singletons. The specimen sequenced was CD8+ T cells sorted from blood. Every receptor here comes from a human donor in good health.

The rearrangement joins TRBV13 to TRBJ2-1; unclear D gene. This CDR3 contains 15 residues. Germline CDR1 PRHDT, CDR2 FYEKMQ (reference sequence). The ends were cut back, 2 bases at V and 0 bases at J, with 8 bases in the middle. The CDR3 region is CASSLRGNSYNEQFF. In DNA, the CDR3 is TGTGCCAGCAGCTTACGAGGTAACTCCTACAATGAGCAGTTCTTC.

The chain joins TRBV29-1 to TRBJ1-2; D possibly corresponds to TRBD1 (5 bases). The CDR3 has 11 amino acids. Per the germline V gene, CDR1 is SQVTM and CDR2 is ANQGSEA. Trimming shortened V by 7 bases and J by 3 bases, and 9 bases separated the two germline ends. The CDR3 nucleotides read TGCAGCGCCCGGACATACTATGGCTACACCTTC. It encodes CSARTYYGYTF.

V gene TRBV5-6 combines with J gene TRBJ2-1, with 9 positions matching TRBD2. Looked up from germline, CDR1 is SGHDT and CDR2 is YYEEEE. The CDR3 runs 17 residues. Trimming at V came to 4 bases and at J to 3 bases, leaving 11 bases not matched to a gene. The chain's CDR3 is CASSPSGAGGFYNEQFF. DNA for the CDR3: TGTGCCAGCAGCCCCTCGGGAGCGGGGGGTTTCTACAATGAGCAGTTCTTC. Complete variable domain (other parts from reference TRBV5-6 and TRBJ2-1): DAGVTQSPTHLIKTRGQQVTLRCSPKSGHDTVSWYQQALGQGPQFIFQYYEEEERQRGNFPDRFSGHQFPNYSSELNVNALLLGDSALYLCASSPSGAGGFYNEQFFGPGTRLTVL.

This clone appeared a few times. The CDR3 DNA sequence: TGCGCCAGCAGCCAAGATCTCGGCGGGGTAAGGGGCAATCAGCCCCAGCATTTT. Translation: CASSQDLGGVRGNQPQHF. The chain has TRBV4-3 and TRBJ1-5; D gene uncertain. Trimming left V 0 bases short and J 2 bases short, with 17 bases between. CDR1 is LGHNA and CDR2 is YSLEER in the germline V gene. The CDR3 is 18 amino acids.

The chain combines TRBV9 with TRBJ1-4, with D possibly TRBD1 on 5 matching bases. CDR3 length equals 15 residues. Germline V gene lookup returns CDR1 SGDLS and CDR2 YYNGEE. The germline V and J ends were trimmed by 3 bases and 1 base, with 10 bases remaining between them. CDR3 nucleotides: TGTGCCAGCAGCGCCGACGGGGGAACTAATGAAAAACTGTTTTTT. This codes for CASSADGGTNEKLFF.

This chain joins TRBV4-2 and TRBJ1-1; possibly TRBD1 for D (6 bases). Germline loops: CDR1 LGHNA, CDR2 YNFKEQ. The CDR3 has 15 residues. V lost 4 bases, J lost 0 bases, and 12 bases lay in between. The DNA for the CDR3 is TGTGCCAGCAGCCCGTACAGGGATTTGAACACTGAAGCTTTCTTT. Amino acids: CASSPYRDLNTEAFF.

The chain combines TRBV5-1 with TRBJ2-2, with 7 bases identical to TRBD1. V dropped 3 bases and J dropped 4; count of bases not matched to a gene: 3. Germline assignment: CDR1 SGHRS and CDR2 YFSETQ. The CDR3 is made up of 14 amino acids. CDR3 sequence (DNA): TGCGCCAGCAGCTCGACAGGGAGCACCGGGGAGCTGTTTTTT. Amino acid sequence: CASSSTGSTGELFF.

As DNA, the CDR3 is TGTGCCAGCAGTACCTCGGCGAGTGAGCAGTTCTTC. Translating it yields CASSTSASEQFF. The rearrangement joins TRBV6-5 to TRBJ2-1; D gene uncertain. V shed 5 bases and J shed 9 bases, with 11 bases lying between them. This CDR3 is built from 12 residues. Germline-derived CDR1 and CDR2 are MNHEY and SVGAGI.

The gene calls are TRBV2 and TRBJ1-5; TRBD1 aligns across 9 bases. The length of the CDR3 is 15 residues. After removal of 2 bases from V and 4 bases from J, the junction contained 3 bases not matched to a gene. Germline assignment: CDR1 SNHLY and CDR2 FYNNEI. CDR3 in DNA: TGTGCCAGCAGTGAACCCGGGACAGGGAATCAGCCCCAGCATTTT. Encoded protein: CASSEPGTGNQPQHF.

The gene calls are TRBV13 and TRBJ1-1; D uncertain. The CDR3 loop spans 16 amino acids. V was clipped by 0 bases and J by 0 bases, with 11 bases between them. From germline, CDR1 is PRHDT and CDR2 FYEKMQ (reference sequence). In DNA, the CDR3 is TGTGCCAGCAGCTTAGGCCTAAGGCAGGTGAACACTGAAGCTTTCTTT. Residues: CASSLGLRQVNTEAFF.

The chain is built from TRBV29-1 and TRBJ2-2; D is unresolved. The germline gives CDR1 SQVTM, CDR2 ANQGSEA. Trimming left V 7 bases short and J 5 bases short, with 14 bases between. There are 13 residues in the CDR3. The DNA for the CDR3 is TGCAGCGCGATTTTTGGGCATACCGGGGAGCTGTTTTTT. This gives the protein CSAIFGHTGELFF.

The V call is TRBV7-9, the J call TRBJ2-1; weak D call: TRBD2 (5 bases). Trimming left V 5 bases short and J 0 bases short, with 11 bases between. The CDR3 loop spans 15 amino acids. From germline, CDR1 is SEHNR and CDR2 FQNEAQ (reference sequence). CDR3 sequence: CASSRSDYSYNEQFF. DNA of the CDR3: TGTGCCAGCAGCCGTTCCGACTACTCCTACAATGAGCAGTTCTTC.

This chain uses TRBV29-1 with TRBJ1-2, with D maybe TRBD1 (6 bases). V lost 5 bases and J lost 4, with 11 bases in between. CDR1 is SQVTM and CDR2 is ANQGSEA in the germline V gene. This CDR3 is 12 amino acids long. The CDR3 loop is CSVQKGGYGYTF. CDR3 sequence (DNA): TGCAGCGTTCAGAAGGGGGGCTATGGCTACACCTTC.

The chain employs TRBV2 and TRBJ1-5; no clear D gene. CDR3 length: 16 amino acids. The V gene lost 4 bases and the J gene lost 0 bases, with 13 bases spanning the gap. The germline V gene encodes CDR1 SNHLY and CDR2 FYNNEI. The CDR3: CASSVRQTFSNQPQHF. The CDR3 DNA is TGTGCCAGCAGTGTCAGGCAGACCTTTAGCAATCAGCCCCAGCATTTT.

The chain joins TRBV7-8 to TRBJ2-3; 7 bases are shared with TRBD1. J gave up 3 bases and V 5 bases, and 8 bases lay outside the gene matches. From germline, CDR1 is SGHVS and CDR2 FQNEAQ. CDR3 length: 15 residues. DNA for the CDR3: TGTGCCAGCAGCAAACAGGGGATTGGGACAGATACGCAGTATTTT. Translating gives CASSKQGIGTDTQYF.

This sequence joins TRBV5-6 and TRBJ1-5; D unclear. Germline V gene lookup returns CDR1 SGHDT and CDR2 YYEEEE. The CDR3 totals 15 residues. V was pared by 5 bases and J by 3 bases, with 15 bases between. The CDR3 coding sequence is TGTGCCAGCAGTCTCACCGGGCAGCTCAATCAGCCCCAGCATTTT. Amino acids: CASSLTGQLNQPQHF.

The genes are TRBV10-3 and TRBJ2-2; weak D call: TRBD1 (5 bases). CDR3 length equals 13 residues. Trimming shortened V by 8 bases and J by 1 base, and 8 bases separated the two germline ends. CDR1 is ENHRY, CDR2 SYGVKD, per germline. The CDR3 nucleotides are TGTGCCATCCTGACAGAGAACACCGGGGAGCTGTTTTTT. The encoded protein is CAILTENTGELFF.

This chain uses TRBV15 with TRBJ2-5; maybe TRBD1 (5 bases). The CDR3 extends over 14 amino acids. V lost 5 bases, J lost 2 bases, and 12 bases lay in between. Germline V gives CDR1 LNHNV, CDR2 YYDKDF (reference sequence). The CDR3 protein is CATSATANQETQYF. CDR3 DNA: TGTGCCACCAGCGCGACAGCTAATCAAGAGACCCAGTACTTC.

In DNA, the CDR3 is TGTGCCAGCAGCTCGGACGGGTCTTACGAGCAGTACTTC. Amino acid sequence: CASSSDGSYEQYF. The rearrangement joins TRBV5-4 to TRBJ2-7; no firm D call. The V gene lost 3 bases and the J gene lost 4 bases, with 11 bases spanning the gap. The germline CDR1 and CDR2 sequences are SGHNT and YYREEE (reference sequence). This CDR3 region has 13 residues.

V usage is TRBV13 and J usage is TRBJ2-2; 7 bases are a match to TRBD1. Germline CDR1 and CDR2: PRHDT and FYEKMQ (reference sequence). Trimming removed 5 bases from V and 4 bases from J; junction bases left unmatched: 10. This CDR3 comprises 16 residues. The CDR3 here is CASSPPKDRATGELFF. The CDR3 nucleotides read TGTGCCAGCAGCCCGCCAAAAGACAGGGCCACCGGGGAGCTGTTTTTT.

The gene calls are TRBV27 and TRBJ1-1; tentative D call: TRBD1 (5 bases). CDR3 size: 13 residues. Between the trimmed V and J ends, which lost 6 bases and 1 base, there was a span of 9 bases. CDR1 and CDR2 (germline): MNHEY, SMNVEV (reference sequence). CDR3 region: CASRTARNTEAFF. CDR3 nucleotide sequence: TGTGCCAGCAGGACAGCGAGGAACACTGAAGCTTTCTTT.

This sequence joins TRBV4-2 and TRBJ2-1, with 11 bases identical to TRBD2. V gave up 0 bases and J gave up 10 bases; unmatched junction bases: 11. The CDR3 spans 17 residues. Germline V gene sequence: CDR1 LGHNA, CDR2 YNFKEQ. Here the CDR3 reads CASSQDPSGGPVEEQFF. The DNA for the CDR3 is TGTGCCAGCAGCCAAGACCCTAGCGGGGGGCCAGTGGAGGAGCAGTTCTTC.

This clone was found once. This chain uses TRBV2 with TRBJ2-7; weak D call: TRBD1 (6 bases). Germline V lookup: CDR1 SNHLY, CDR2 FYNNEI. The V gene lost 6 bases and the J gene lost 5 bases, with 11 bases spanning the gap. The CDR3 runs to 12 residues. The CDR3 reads CASSTTGNEQYF. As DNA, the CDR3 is TGTGCCAGCAGCACCACAGGGAACGAGCAGTACTTC.

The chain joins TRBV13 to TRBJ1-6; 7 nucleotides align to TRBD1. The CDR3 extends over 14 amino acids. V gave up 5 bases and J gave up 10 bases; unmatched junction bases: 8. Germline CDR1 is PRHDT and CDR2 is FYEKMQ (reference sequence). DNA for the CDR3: TGTGCCAGCAGCCCTCGGGACAGCGGCTCACCCCTCCACTTT. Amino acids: CASSPRDSGSPLHF.

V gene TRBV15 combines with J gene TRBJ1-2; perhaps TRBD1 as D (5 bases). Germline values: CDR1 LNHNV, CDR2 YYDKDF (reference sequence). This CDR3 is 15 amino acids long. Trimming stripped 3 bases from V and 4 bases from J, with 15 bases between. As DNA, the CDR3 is TGTGCCACCAGCAGTAGGACACGGATTGGCTATGGCTACACCTTC. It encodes CATSSRTRIGYGYTF.

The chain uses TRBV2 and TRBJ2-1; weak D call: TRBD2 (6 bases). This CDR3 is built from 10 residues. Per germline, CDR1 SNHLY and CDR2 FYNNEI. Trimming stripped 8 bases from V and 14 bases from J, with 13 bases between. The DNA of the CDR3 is TGTGCCAGCGGCCGGGACTTAAAGTTCTTC. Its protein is CASGRDLKFF.

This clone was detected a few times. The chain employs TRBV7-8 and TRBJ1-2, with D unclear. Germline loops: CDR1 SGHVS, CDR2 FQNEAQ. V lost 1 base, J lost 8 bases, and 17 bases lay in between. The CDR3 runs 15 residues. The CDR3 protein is CASSLDSGRREGYTF. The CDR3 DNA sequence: TGTGCCAGCAGCTTAGATTCCGGCAGGAGGGAGGGCTACACCTTC.

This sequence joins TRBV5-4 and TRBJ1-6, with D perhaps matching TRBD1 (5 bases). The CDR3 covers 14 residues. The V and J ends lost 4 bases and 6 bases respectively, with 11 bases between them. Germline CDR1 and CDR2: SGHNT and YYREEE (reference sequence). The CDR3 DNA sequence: TGTGCCAGCAGCCCGGGGGGTCTTAATTCACCCCTCCACTTT. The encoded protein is CASSPGGLNSPLHF.

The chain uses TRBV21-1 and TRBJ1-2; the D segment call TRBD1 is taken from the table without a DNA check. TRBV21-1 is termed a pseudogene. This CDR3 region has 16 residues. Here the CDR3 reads CASSKVGHSPDYGYTF. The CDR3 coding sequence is TGTGCCAGCAGCAAAGTTGGGCATTCACCTGACTATGGCTACACCTTC.

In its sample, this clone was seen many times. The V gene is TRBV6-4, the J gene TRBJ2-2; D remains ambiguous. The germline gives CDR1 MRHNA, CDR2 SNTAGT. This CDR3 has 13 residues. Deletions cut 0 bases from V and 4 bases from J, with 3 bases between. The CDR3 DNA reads TGTGCCAGCAGTGACTCCCCCACCGGGGAGCTGTTTTTT. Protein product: CASSDSPTGELFF.